This T cell receptor beta chain was identified during a study of CD8+ T cells in alopecia areata. Treatment denoted: oral pan-JAK inhibitor, 5-10 mg twice daily. The study team obtained lesional scalp punch biopsies and peripheral blood from alopecia areata patients. As concerns this clone: As yet, its antigen is unknown.

Findings of the study overall: With one nonresponder, baseline CD8+ expansion's link to response remains uncertain. Clonality in the scalp and expanded CD8+ clones ranked among the top 100 were significantly decreased by tofacitinib. A large proportion of expanded lesional clones were detected persisting in scalp and blood during tofacitinib. TCR sharing across patients was less clear than in mice, possibly HLA-related.

CDR1 SGHVS and CDR2 FQNEAQ come from the germline V gene. This CDR3 has 15 residues. The ends lost 5 bases at V and 5 bases at J; junction bases unmatched: 9. RNA extraction was followed by reverse transcription into cDNA, which acted as the sequencing template. This table comes from immunoSEQ multiplex PCR, and its TCRdb copy is limited to in-frame clones, with some not included. The data show roughly 6,600 clones, with roughly 75% seen just once and around 15% held by the top ten. The starting material was skin, obtained at week 4, from a patient treated with tofacitinib. The sequence came from a human donor with alopecia areata. The genes are TRBV7-8 and TRBJ2-1, with 7 bases lining up with TRBD1. The CDR3 sequence: CASSPRQGPDNEQFF. The CDR3 DNA reads TGTGCCAGCAGCCCGCGACAGGGCCCCGACAATGAGCAGTTCTTC.